This T cell receptor (beta chain) was recorded in a study of blood T cell repertoires in COVID-19. This CDR3 contains 16 residues. CDR1 MGHRA and CDR2 YSYEKL come from the germline V gene. V shed 5 bases and J shed 4 bases, with 18 bases lying between them. Per the original methods: Amplified reference gene primers provided the basis for estimating nucleated cell counts. Here immunoSEQ multiplex PCR was the method, and the copy in TCRdb shows in-frame clones only, minus some. V, J and clone size reflect that table, while D and trimming were determined from the DNA. Among 200,000 to 250,000 clones listed, roughly 80% were seen once.

The J gene is TRBJ2-1, the V gene TRBV4-1, with a tentative D call TRBD1 (5 bases). The source material was peripheral blood. The receptor's source is a woman aged 30 to 39 who had recovered from COVID-19. DNA for the CDR3: TGCGCCAGCAGCTACTACTCTTACGACAGTTACAATGAGCAGTTCTTC. Protein: CASSYYSYDSYNEQFF.